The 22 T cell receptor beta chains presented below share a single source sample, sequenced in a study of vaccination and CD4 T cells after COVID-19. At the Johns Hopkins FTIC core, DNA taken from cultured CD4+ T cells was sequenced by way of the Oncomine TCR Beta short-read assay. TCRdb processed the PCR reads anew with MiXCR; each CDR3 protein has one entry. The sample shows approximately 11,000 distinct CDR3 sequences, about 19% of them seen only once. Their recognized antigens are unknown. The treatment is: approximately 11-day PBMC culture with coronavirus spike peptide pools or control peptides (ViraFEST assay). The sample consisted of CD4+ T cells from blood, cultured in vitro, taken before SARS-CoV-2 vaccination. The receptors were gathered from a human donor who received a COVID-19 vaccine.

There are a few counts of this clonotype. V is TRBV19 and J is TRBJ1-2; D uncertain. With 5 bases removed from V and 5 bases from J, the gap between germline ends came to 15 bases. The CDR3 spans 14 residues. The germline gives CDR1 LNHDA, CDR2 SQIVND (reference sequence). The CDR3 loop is CASSGSTAFYGYTF. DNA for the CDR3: TGTGCCAGTAGTGGGAGTACTGCTTTTTATGGCTACACCTTC. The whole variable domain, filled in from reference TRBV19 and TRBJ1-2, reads DGGITQSPKYLFRKEGQNVTLSCEQNLNHDAMYWYRQDPGQGLRLIYYSQIVNDFQKGDIAEGYSVSREKKESFPLTVTSAQKNPTAFYLCASSGSTAFYGYTFGSGTRLTVV.

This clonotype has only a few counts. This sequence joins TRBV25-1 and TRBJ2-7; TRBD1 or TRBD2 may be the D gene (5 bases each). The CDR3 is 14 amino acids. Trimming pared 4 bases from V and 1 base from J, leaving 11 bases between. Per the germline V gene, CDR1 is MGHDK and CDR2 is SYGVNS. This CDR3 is CASSGAGRSYEQYF. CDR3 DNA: TGTGCCAGCAGTGGGGCAGGGAGATCCTACGAGCAGTACTTC.

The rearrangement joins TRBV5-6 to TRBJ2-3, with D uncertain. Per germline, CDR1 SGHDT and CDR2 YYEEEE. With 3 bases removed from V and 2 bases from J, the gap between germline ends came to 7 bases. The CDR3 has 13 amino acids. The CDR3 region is CASSSVPTDTQYF. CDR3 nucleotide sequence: TGTGCCAGCAGCTCAGTCCCCACAGATACGCAGTATTTT.

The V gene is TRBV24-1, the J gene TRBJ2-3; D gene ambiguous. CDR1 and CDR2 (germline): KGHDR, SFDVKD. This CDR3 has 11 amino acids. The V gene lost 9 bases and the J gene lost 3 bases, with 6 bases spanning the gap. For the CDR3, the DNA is TGTGCCACCGCAGTTACAGATACGCAGTATTTT. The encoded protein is CATAVTDTQYF.

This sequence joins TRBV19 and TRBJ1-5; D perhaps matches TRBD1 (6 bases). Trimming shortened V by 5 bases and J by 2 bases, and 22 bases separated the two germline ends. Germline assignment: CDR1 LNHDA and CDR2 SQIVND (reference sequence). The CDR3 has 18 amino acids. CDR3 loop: CASSLKEGGFGGNQPQHF. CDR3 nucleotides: TGTGCCAGTAGTTTAAAAGAAGGGGGTTTTGGTGGCAATCAGCCCCAGCATTTT. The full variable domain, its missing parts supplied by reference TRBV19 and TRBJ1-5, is DGGITQSPKYLFRKEGQNVTLSCEQNLNHDAMYWYRQDPGQGLRLIYYSQIVNDFQKGDIAEGYSVSREKKESFPLTVTSAQKNPTAFYLCASSLKEGGFGGNQPQHFGDGTRLSIL.

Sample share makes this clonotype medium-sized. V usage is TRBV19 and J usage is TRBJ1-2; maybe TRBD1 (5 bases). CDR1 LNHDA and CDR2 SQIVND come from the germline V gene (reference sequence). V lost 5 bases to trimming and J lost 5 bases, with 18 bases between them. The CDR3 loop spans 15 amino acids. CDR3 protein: CASSLGGTEEYGYTF. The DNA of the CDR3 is TGTGCCAGTAGTCTCGGAGGGACTGAGGAGTATGGCTACACCTTC.

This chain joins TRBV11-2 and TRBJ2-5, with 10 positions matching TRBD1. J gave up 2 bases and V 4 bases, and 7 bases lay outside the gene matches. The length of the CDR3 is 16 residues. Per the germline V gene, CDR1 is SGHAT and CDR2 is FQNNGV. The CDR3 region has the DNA TGTGCCAGCAGCTCCGAACGGACAGGGGGACAAGAGACCCAGTACTTC. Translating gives CASSSERTGGQETQYF. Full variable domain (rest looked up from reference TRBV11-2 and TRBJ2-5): EAGVAQSPRYKIIEKRQSVAFWCNPISGHATLYWYQQILGQGPKLLIQFQNNGVVDDSQLPKDRFSAERLKGVDSTLKIQPAKLEDSAVYLCASSSERTGGQETQYFGPGTRLLVL.

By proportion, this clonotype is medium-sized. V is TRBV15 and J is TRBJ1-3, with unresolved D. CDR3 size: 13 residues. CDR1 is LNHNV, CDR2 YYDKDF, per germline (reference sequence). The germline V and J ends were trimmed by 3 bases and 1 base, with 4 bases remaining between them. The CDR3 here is CATSRYSGNTIYF. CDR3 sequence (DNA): TGTGCCACCAGCAGGTATTCTGGAAACACCATATATTTT.

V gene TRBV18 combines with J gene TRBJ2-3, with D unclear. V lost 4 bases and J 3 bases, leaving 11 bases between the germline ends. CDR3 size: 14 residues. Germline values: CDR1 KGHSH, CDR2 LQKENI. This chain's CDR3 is CASSRSRTTDTQYF. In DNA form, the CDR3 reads TGTGCCAGCTCACGTAGCCGAACAACAGATACGCAGTATTTT. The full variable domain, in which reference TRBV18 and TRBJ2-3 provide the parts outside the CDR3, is NAGVMQNPRHLVRRRGQEARLRCSPMKGHSHVYWYRQLPEEGLKFMVYLQKENIIDESGMPKERFSAEFPKEGPSILRIQQVVRGDSAAYFCASSRSRTTDTQYFGPGTRLTVL.

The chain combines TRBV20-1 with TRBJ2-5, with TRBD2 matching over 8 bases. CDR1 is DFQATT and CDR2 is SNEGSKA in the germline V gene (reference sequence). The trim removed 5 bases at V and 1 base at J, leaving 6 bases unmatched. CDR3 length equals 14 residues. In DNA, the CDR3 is TGCAGTGCTGGCCGGGGGGGGGTCCAAGAGACCCAGTACTTC. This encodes CSAGRGGVQETQYF.

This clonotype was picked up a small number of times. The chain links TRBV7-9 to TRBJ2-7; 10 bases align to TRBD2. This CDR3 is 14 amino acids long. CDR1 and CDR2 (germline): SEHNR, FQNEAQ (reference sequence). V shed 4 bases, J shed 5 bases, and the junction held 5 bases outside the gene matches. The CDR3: CASSSSGGAHEQYF. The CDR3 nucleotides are TGTGCCAGCAGCTCCAGCGGGGGGGCCCACGAGCAGTACTTC.

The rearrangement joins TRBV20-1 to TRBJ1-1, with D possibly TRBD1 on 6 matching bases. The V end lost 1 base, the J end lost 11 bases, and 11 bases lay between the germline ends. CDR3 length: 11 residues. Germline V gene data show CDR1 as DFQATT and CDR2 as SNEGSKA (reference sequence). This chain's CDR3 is CSARGNRAAFF. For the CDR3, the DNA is TGCAGTGCTAGAGGTAACAGGGCCGCTTTCTTT.

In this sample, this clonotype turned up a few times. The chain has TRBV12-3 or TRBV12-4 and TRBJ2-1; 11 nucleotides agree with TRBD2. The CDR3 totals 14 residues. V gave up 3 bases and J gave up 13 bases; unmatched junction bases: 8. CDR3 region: CASSLVRLAGTQFF. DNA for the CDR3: TGTGCCAGCAGTTTGGTGAGACTAGCGGGGACTCAGTTCTTC.

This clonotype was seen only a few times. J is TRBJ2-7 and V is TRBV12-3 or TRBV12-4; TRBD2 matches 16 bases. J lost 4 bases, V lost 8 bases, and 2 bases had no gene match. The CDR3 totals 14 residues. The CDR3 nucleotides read TGTGCCAGCGGGGGACTAGCGGGGGGGTACGAGCAGTACTTC. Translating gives CASGGLAGGYEQYF.

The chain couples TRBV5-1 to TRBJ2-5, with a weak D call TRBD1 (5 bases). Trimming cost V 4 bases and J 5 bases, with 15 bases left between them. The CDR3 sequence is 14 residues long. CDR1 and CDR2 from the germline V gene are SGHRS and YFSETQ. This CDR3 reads CASSEGVVSETQYF. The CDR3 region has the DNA TGCGCCAGCAGCGAAGGGGTGGTTAGTGAGACCCAGTACTTC.

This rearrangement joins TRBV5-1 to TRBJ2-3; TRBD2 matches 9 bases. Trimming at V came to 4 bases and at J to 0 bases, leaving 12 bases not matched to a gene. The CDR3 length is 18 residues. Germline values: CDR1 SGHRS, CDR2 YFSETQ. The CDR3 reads CASSPRGSGGASTDTQYF. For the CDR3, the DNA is TGCGCCAGCAGCCCCCGGGGTAGCGGGGGCGCCAGCACAGATACGCAGTATTTT.

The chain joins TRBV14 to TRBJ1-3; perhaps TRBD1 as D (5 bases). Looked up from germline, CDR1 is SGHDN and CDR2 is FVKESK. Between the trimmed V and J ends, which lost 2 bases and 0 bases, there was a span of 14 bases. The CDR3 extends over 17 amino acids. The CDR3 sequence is CASSQTLGGSSGNTIYF. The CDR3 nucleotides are TGTGCCAGCAGCCAAACCCTGGGGGGGAGCTCTGGAAACACCATATATTTT.

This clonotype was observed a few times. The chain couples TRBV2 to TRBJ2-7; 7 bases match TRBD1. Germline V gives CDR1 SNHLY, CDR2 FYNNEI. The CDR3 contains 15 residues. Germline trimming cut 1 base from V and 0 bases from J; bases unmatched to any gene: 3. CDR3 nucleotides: TGTGCCAGCAGTGAAGAGGGGGCGAACTCCTACGAGCAGTACTTC. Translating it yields CASSEEGANSYEQYF. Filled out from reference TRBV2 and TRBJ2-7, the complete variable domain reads EPEVTQTPSHQVTQMGQEVILRCVPISNHLYFYWYRQILGQKVEFLVSFYNNEISEKSEIFDDQFSVERPDGSNFTLKIRSTKLEDSAMYFCASSEEGANSYEQYFGPGTRLTVT.

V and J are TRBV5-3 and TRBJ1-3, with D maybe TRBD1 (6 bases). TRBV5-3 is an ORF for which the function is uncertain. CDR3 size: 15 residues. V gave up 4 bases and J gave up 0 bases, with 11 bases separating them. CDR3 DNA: TGTGCCAGAAGCATGTCGACAGGCTCTGGAAACACCATATATTTT. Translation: CARSMSTGSGNTIYF.

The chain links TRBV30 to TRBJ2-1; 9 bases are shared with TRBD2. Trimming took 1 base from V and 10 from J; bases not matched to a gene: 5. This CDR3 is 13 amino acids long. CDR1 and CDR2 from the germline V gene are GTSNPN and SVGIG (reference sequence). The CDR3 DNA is TGTGCCTGGAGTGCAAACGGACTAGCGGAGCAGTTCTTC. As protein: CAWSANGLAEQFF.

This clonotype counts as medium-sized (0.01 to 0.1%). CDR3 protein: CATSDWGQVSTGELFF. The CDR3 region has the DNA TGTGCCACCAGTGATTGGGGACAGGTTTCCACCGGGGAGCTGTTTTTT. This chain connects TRBV24-1 to TRBJ2-2, with 8 positions matching TRBD1. The CDR3 has 16 amino acids. Trimming took 2 bases from V and 4 from J; bases not matched to a gene: 5. Per the germline V gene, CDR1 is KGHDR and CDR2 is SFDVKD.

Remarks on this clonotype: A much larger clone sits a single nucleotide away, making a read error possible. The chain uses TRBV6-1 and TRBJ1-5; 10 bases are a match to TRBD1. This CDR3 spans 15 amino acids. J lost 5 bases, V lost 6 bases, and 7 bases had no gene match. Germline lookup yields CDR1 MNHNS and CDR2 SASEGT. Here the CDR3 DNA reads TGTGCCAGCAGCGTCGACAGGGGGCTAGATCAGCCCCAGCATTTT. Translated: CASSVDRGLDQPQHF.